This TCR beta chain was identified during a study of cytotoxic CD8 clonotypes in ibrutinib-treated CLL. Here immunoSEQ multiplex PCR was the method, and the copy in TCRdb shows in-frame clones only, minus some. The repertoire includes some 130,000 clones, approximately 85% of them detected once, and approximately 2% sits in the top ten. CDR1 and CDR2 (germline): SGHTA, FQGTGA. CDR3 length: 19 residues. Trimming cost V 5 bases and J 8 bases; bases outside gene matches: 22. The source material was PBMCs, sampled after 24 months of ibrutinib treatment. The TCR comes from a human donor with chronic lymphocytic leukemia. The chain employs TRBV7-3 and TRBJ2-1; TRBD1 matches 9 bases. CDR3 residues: CASSPNEYLQGARAYEQFF. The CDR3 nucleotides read TGTGCCAGCAGCCCCAATGAGTACCTACAGGGGGCTCGGGCCTATGAGCAGTTCTTC.